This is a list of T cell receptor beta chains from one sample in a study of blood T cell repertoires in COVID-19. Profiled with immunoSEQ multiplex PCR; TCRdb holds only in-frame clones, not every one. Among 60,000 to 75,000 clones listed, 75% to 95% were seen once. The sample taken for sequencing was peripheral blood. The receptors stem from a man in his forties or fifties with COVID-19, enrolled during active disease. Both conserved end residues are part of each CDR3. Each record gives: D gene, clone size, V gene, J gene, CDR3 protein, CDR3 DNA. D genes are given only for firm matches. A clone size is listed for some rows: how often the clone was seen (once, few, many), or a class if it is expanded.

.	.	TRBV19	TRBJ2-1	CASSNPPHRALLYNEQFF	TGTGCCAGTAGTAATCCTCCACACAGGGCGCTGCTCTACAATGAGCAGTTCTTC
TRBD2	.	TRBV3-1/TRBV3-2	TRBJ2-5	CASSHQTTSGETQYF	TGTGCCAGCAGCCACCAGACGACTAGCGGGGAGACCCAGTACTTC
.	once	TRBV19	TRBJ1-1	CASTPPQQNTEAFF	TGTGCCAGTACGCCACCACAGCAAAACACTGAAGCTTTCTTT
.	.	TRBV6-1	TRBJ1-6	CASSDLQGTNSPLHF	TGTGCCAGCAGTGATCTCCAGGGAACCAATTCACCCCTCCACTTT
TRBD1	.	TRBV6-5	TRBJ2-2	CASRPGTVNTGELFF	TGTGCCAGCAGGCCCGGGACAGTGAACACCGGGGAGCTGTTTTTT
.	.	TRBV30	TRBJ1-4	CAWRDTGPNEKLFF	TGTGCCTGGAGAGATACAGGACCTAATGAAAAACTGTTTTTT
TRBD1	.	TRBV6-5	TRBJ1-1	CASSPTGLTTEAFF	TGTGCCAGCAGCCCGACAGGGCTAACCACTGAAGCTTTCTTT
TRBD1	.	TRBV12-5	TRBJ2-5	CASGPRDSVAETQYF	TGTGCTAGTGGTCCAAGGGACAGCGTGGCAGAGACCCAGTACTTC
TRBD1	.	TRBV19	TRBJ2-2	CASSNPGQGDTGELFF	TGTGCCAGTAGTAACCCGGGACAGGGAGACACCGGGGAGCTGTTTTTT
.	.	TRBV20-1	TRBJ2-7	CSWDNSYEQYF	TGCAGTTGGGACAACTCCTACGAGCAGTACTTC
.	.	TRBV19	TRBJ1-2	CASSIVPGLQSYGYTF	TGTGCCAGTAGTATAGTCCCGGGACTACAATCGTATGGCTACACCTTC
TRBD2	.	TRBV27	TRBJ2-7	CASSPDFAGTISAEQYF	TGTGCCAGCAGTCCTGATTTCGCCGGGACTATATCTGCCGAGCAGTACTTC
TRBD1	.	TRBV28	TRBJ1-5	CASSQGQGSEPQHF	TGTGCCAGCAGCCAAGGACAGGGATCGGAGCCCCAGCATTTT